Following are 21 T cell receptor beta chains from one sample sequenced in a study of T-cell memory formation after mild COVID-19. TCRdb reprocessed the 5' RACE reads with MiXCR, giving one entry per CDR3 protein. The repertoire has about 350,000 distinct CDR3 sequences, 12% to 15% of them found once; the top ten carry about 20%. The sequenced material came from PBMCs or a T cell subset sorted from them (not recorded which). The receptors were gathered from a man aged 18 to 35 who had mild COVID-19 (a few samples of this study predate the infection). Cell type and time point are not known.

The table lists this clonotype with a few counts. The chain combines TRBV5-1 with TRBJ2-1; D is undetermined. The CDR3 runs 14 residues. Germline V gene sequence: CDR1 SGHRS, CDR2 YFSETQ. V shed 0 bases and J shed 8 bases, with 12 bases lying between them. CDR3: CASSLEPLPHEQFF. Written as DNA, the CDR3 is TGCGCCAGCAGCTTGGAGCCCCTACCCCATGAGCAGTTCTTC. The full variable domain, with the rest looked up from reference TRBV5-1 and TRBJ2-1, is KAGVTQTPRYLIKTRGQQVTLSCSPISGHRSVSWYQQTPGQGLQFLFEYFSETQRNKGNFPGRFSGRQFSNSRSEMNVSTLELGDSALYLCASSLEPLPHEQFFGPGTRLTVL.

This clonotype was recorded a few times. This chain uses TRBV28 with TRBJ2-3; 7 bases map to TRBD1. Unmatched junction bases numbered 5, after V lost 5 bases and J lost 0 bases. Per the germline V gene, CDR1 is MDHEN and CDR2 is SYDVKM. This CDR3 spans 15 amino acids. The CDR3 reads CASSQGTVSTDTQYF. The CDR3 nucleotides are TGTGCCAGCAGTCAGGGGACAGTTAGCACAGATACGCAGTATTTT. Using reference TRBV28 and TRBJ2-3 for the parts outside the CDR3, the full variable domain is DVKVTQSSRYLVKRTGEKVFLECVQDMDHENMFWYRQDPGLGLRLIYFSYDVKMKEKGDIPEGYSVSREKKERFSLILESASTNQTSMYLCASSQGTVSTDTQYFGPGTRLTVL.

CDR3 amino acids: CASSLFTGRGGYTF. CDR3 nucleotide sequence: TGTGCCAGCAGTTTATTCACAGGGAGAGGGGGCTACACCTTC. The V call is TRBV28, the J call TRBJ1-2, with a weak D call TRBD1 (6 bases). The CDR3 is 14 amino acids. The germline V gene has CDR1 MDHEN and CDR2 SYDVKM. Trimming pared 1 base from V and 8 bases from J, leaving 14 bases between.

The table lists this clonotype with a few counts. J is TRBJ1-1 and V is TRBV5-1, with TRBD1 as a possible D gene (5 bases). CDR3 length equals 14 residues. Trimming cost V 2 bases and J 6 bases, with 14 bases left between them. Germline assignment: CDR1 SGHRS and CDR2 YFSETQ. This CDR3 is CASSLVQGGSEAFF. The CDR3 region has the DNA TGCGCCAGCAGCTTAGTGCAGGGTGGTTCTGAAGCTTTCTTT.

This clonotype was seen at least ten times. This rearrangement joins TRBV12-3 or TRBV12-4 to TRBJ1-5; perhaps TRBD1 as D (6 bases). The germline V and J ends were trimmed by 6 bases and 0 bases, with 12 bases remaining between them. CDR3 length: 15 residues. In DNA form, the CDR3 reads TGTGCCAGCAGATCAGGGGTCTATAGCAATCAGCCCCAGCATTTT. This gives the protein CASRSGVYSNQPQHF.

This chain joins TRBV5-4 and TRBJ2-5; weak D call: TRBD2 (5 bases). The V gene's germline CDR1 is SGHNT and CDR2 YYREEE (reference sequence). V dropped 4 bases and J dropped 1 base, with 11 bases sitting between them. The CDR3 is made up of 14 amino acids. In DNA form, the CDR3 reads TGTGCCAGCAGCGGCCGACGGGGCCAAGAGACCCAGTACTTC. Residues: CASSGRRGQETQYF.

The rearrangement joins TRBV6-5 to TRBJ2-7, with D uncertain. The CDR3 is 13 residues long. Germline lookup yields CDR1 MNHEY and CDR2 SVGAGI. The V end was cut by 7 bases, the J end by 6 bases, with 16 bases between. Here the CDR3 reads CASTAPHRGEQYF. Here the CDR3 DNA reads TGTGCCAGCACGGCCCCCCACCGCGGCGAGCAGTACTTC.

In this sample, this clonotype turned up many times. The V and J genes are TRBV7-3 and TRBJ2-2; D is possibly TRBD2 (6 bases). There are 14 residues in the CDR3. V gave up 3 bases and J gave up 7 bases, with 12 bases separating them. CDR1 and CDR2 from the germline V gene are SGHTA and FQGTGA. The CDR3 spells CASSLAGWNGELFF. The CDR3 coding sequence is TGTGCCAGCAGCTTGGCGGGGTGGAACGGGGAGCTGTTTTTT.

This clonotype has a handful of counts. Because the CDR3's place on the DNA is in doubt, the DNA is left out and the CDR3 is given as listed by TCRdb. The chain couples TRBV6-5 to TRBJ2-5. The CDR3 comprises 11 residues, both ends counted. Germline V CDR1 and CDR2: MNHEY, SVGAGI. The CDR3 region is CASSSSTSEHF.

This clonotype was counted between two and nine times. The chain employs TRBV9 and TRBJ1-3; tentative D call: TRBD1 (6 bases). This CDR3 has 15 residues. V lost 1 base, J lost 7 bases, and 15 bases lay in between. CDR1 and CDR2 from the germline V gene are SGDLS and YYNGEE. The CDR3 bases are TGTGCCAGCAGCGTACTTCCTTTAGGGGGGAACACCATATATTTT. This encodes CASSVLPLGGNTIYF.

This clonotype showed up many times. The CDR3 reads CASSQDRAQVNSPLHF. CDR3 in DNA: TGCGCCAGCAGCCAAGATCGGGCACAGGTTAATTCACCCCTCCACTTT. J is TRBJ1-6 and V is TRBV4-1; maybe TRBD1 (5 bases). V was clipped by 0 bases and J by 6 bases, with 12 bases between them. CDR3 length: 16 residues. CDR1 MGHRA and CDR2 YSYEKL come from the germline V gene.

CDR3 loop: CASSYGQPTGFVSPLHF. The CDR3, as DNA: TGTGCCAGCAGTTACGGGCAGCCAACAGGTTTTGTATCACCCCTCCACTTT. V and J are TRBV6-5 and TRBJ1-6; the D gene is possibly TRBD1 (5 bases). CDR3 size: 17 residues. CDR1 MNHEY and CDR2 SVGAGI come from the germline V gene. Trimming cost V 2 bases and J 10 bases, with 21 bases left between them.

This clonotype was recorded many times. This chain connects TRBV5-1 to TRBJ2-1; 12 bases agree with TRBD2. The V gene's germline CDR1 is SGHRS and CDR2 YFSETQ. After removal of 4 bases from V and 8 bases from J, the junction contained 7 bases not matched to a gene. The CDR3 is 15 residues long. The CDR3 DNA reads as TGCGCCAGCAGCGACACTAGCGGGGGGCAGGATGAGCAGTTCTTC. It encodes CASSDTSGGQDEQFF. Filled out from reference TRBV5-1 and TRBJ2-1, the complete variable domain reads KAGVTQTPRYLIKTRGQQVTLSCSPISGHRSVSWYQQTPGQGLQFLFEYFSETQRNKGNFPGRFSGRQFSNSRSEMNVSTLELGDSALYLCASSDTSGGQDEQFFGPGTRLTVL.

This clonotype was detected only a few times. The chain links TRBV18 to TRBJ2-5; the D is unclear. This CDR3 has 12 amino acids. The germline V gene has CDR1 KGHSH and CDR2 LQKENI. Trimming removed 2 bases at V and 4 bases at J, with 5 bases between. The DNA of the CDR3 is TGTGCCAGCTCACCATCGGCAGAGACCCAGTACTTC. This codes for CASSPSAETQYF.

This chain connects TRBV24-1 to TRBJ2-1; D could derive from TRBD1 or TRBD2 (6 bases each). The CDR3 sequence is 16 residues long. The V gene's germline CDR1 is KGHDR and CDR2 SFDVKD. Trimming took 1 base from V and 2 from J, leaving 11 bases between them. The CDR3 coding sequence is TGTGCCACCAGTGATTTAGGAGGGGACACCTACAATGAGCAGTTCTTC. Translation: CATSDLGGDTYNEQFF.

This clonotype has ten or more counts. The chain couples TRBV3-1 to TRBJ2-4, with 10 bases identical to TRBD1. Germline lookup yields CDR1 LGHDT and CDR2 YNNKEL (reference sequence). V lost 0 bases, J lost 0 bases, and 8 bases stayed unmatched. This CDR3 is 19 amino acids long. CDR3 bases: TGTGCCAGCAGCCAAGAGGCGGGACAGGGGCTACTAGCCAAAAACATTCAGTACTTC. The encoded protein is CASSQEAGQGLLAKNIQYF.

This clonotype showed up just a few times. The chain recombines TRBV5-1 with TRBJ2-7; D not resolved. Looked up from germline, CDR1 is SGHRS and CDR2 is YFSETQ. The CDR3 runs 14 residues. V was pared by 4 bases and J by 6 bases, with 17 bases between. The CDR3 DNA reads TGCGCCAGCAGCGGTCTTCTAGTGAATGGCGAGCAGTACTTC. Translated, it gives CASSGLLVNGEQYF.

This clonotype has a handful of counts. The V call is TRBV29-1, the J call TRBJ1-1, with no clear D. The CDR3 covers 15 residues. Germline lookup yields CDR1 SQVTM and CDR2 ANQGSEA. Between the trimmed V and J ends, which lost 1 base and 1 base, there was a span of 13 bases. For the CDR3, the DNA is TGCAGCGTTGAAGGGGCTTCACGGGGGAACACTGAAGCTTTCTTT. The encoded protein is CSVEGASRGNTEAFF.

The genes are TRBV28 and TRBJ2-1; the D gene is possibly TRBD1 (5 bases). Trimming removed 4 bases from V and 5 bases from J, with 15 bases in between. This CDR3 has 15 amino acids. From germline, CDR1 is MDHEN and CDR2 SYDVKM. The CDR3 region has the DNA TGTGCCAGCAGTTCCCCCCCAGCGACAGACAATGAGCAGTTCTTC. The encoded protein is CASSSPPATDNEQFF.

A word on this clonotype: Germline and junction disagree at one end, which may indicate a read error. The gene calls are TRBV15 and TRBJ2-1; TRBD1 matches 8 bases. Germline V gene sequence: CDR1 LNHNV, CDR2 YYDKDF (reference sequence). The CDR3 runs to 16 residues. CDR3 bases: TGTGCCACCAGCGGAGAGTTGCAGGGGGCACTAGTAAAGCAGTTCTTC. The encoded protein is CATSGELQGALVKQFF. The full variable domain, with the rest looked up from reference TRBV15 and TRBJ2-1, is DAMVIQNPRYQVTQFGKPVTLSCSQTLNHNVMYWYQQKSSQAPKLLFHYYDKDFNNEADTPDNFQSRRPNTSFCFLDIRSPGLGDTAMYLCATSGELQGALVKQFFGPGTRLTVL.

The J gene is TRBJ1-5, the V gene TRBV7-6; 8 nucleotides align to TRBD1. Germline V CDR1 and CDR2: SGHVS, FNYEAQ. There are 15 residues in the CDR3. V was pared by 5 bases and J by 7 bases, with 10 bases of the junction left unmatched. DNA of the CDR3: TGTGCCAGCAGCGAGTCCAGGGGGCCCTGGCAGCCCCAGCATTTT. This encodes CASSESRGPWQPQHF.